The 25 T cell receptor beta chains in this list originate from one sample, sequenced in a study of T cell responses to AZD1222 COVID-19 vaccine. The protocol was immunoSEQ multiplex PCR, while the TCRdb copy is restricted to in-frame clones and leaves out a portion. The table has 150,000 or so clones, about 87% seen once. The sample consisted of peripheral blood, taken 28 days after the second AZD1222 dose. Receptors originate from an adult who received the AZD1222 COVID-19 vaccine.

The rearrangement uses TRBV5-6 and TRBJ2-1; possible D gene TRBD2, 6 bases. V lost 6 bases, J lost 5 bases, and 12 bases lay in between. The germline V gene has CDR1 SGHDT and CDR2 YYEEEE. This CDR3 comprises 13 residues. In nucleotides, the CDR3 is TGTGCCAGCATTTTAGCGGCTAACAATGAGCAGTTCTTC. Protein sequence: CASILAANNEQFF.

The chain joins TRBV14 to TRBJ2-7, with TRBD1 identical over 9 bases. CDR1 is SGHDN and CDR2 is FVKESK in the germline V gene. The V and J ends lost 2 bases and 10 bases, in that order; junction bases with no gene match: 15. This CDR3 region has 16 residues. In DNA, the CDR3 is TGTGCCAGCAGCCAAAATACAGGGGGCCCCTTTCCGGAACAGTACTTC. Its protein is CASSQNTGGPFPEQYF.

The chain carries TRBV4-1 and TRBJ2-3; 10 bases are a match to TRBD2. J was trimmed by 4 bases and V by 1 base; bases with no gene match: 8. This CDR3 is built from 17 residues. CDR1 MGHRA and CDR2 YSYEKL come from the germline V gene. The CDR3 DNA reads as TGCGCCAGCAGCCAAGCCGCTAGCGGGAGTATCGCAGATACGCAGTATTTT. This codes for CASSQAASGSIADTQYF.

J is TRBJ1-2 and V is TRBV3-1 (or the pseudogene TRBV3-2); unclear D gene. The V end was cut by 1 base, the J end by 4 bases, with 7 bases between. This CDR3 region has 13 residues. Germline lookup yields CDR1 LGHDT and CDR2 YNNKEL (reference sequence). CDR3 bases: TGTGCCAGCAGCCAAGGGGGTACCTATGGCTACACCTTC. It is translated as CASSQGGTYGYTF.

This clone was observed once. The chain joins TRBV4-1 to TRBJ2-5; 11 bases match TRBD2. Germline assignment: CDR1 MGHRA and CDR2 YSYEKL. The CDR3 covers 17 residues. V dropped 4 bases and J dropped 5; count of bases not matched to a gene: 12. In DNA form, the CDR3 reads TGCGCCAGCAGCCGCACCTTTAGCGGGAGGGCCGGGGAGACCCAGTACTTC. This codes for CASSRTFSGRAGETQYF.

The V call is TRBV7-9, the J call TRBJ1-1, with 8 bases lining up with TRBD1. V dropped 0 bases and J dropped 5; count of bases not matched to a gene: 8. The germline gives CDR1 SEHNR, CDR2 FQNEAQ (reference sequence). The CDR3 is 16 residues long. This chain's CDR3 is CASSLAQGAGRTEAFF. DNA for the CDR3: TGTGCCAGCAGCTTAGCGCAGGGGGCCGGGAGGACTGAAGCTTTCTTT.

This rearrangement joins TRBV16 to TRBJ1-5; 8 nucleotides match TRBD1. V lost 2 bases, J lost 5 bases, and 8 bases stayed unmatched. Germline CDR1 is KGHSY and CDR2 is FQNENV. The CDR3 length is 16 residues. CDR3 DNA: TGTGCCAGCAGCCAACCTGGACAGGGAAGGGATCAGCCCCAGCATTTT. Its translation is CASSQPGQGRDQPQHF.

The rearrangement uses TRBV19 and TRBJ1-6, with 8 nucleotides matching TRBD1. Unmatched junction bases numbered 11, after V lost 4 bases and J lost 9 bases. The CDR3 extends over 16 amino acids. Looked up from germline, CDR1 is LNHDA and CDR2 is SQIVND (reference sequence). CDR3 loop: CASSRANRGSPSPLHF. The CDR3 DNA reads as TGTGCCAGTAGTAGGGCCAACAGGGGGAGTCCTTCACCCCTCCACTTT.

The J gene is TRBJ1-1, the V gene TRBV20-1; D unresolved. CDR1 is DFQATT and CDR2 is SNEGSKA in the germline V gene (reference sequence). The CDR3 is 9 residues long. Trimming removed 6 bases at V and 4 bases at J, with 3 bases between. The CDR3 DNA reads TGCAGTGCCGGCACTGAAGCTTTCTTT. Its protein is CSAGTEAFF.

This sequence joins TRBV14 and TRBJ2-7, with D perhaps TRBD1 (7 bases). This CDR3 has 14 residues. Germline-derived CDR1 and CDR2 are SGHDN and FVKESK. Deletions cut 2 bases from V and 5 bases from J, with 13 bases between. CDR3 loop: CASSQRQGLNEQYF. For the CDR3, the DNA is TGTGCCAGCAGCCAAAGACAGGGACTGAACGAGCAGTACTTC.

This chain links TRBV2 with TRBJ2-1; weak D call: TRBD1 (5 bases). Trimming pared 0 bases from V and 4 bases from J, leaving 13 bases between. The CDR3 runs to 16 residues. Germline values: CDR1 SNHLY, CDR2 FYNNEI. The CDR3 here is CASSEAQAGYYNEQFF. CDR3 DNA sequence: TGTGCCAGCAGTGAAGCGCAGGCAGGGTATTACAATGAGCAGTTCTTC.

This clone was counted once. The chain is built from TRBV30 and TRBJ1-4, with D perhaps matching TRBD1 (5 bases). This CDR3 contains 15 residues. V dropped 2 bases and J dropped 0 bases, with 10 bases sitting between them. CDR1 GTSNPN and CDR2 SVGIG come from the germline V gene (reference sequence). CDR3 in amino acids: CAWSPGTATNEKLFF. The CDR3 DNA reads as TGTGCCTGGAGTCCCGGGACGGCAACTAATGAAAAACTGTTTTTT.

As to this clone: The sample contains more than one DNA sequence encoding this CDR3. The J gene is TRBJ2-5, the V gene TRBV5-1; D is unclear. Looked up from germline, CDR1 is SGHRS and CDR2 is YFSETQ. V dropped 0 bases and J dropped 2 bases, with 2 bases sitting between them. This CDR3 has 12 amino acids. CDR3 in amino acids: CASSLEQETQYF. The CDR3 nucleotides are TGCGCCAGCAGCTTGGAACAAGAGACCCAGTACTTC.

The CDR3, as DNA: TGCGCCAGCAGCTCTTTTAGGGAGGAGAGCTCCTACAATGAGCAGTTCTTC. Amino acid sequence: CASSSFREESSYNEQFF. The chain carries TRBV5-1 and TRBJ2-1; D is perhaps TRBD2 (6 bases). CDR1 SGHRS and CDR2 YFSETQ come from the germline V gene. Between the trimmed V and J ends, which lost 3 bases and 0 bases, there was a span of 16 bases. This CDR3 spans 17 amino acids.

The gene calls are TRBV29-1 and TRBJ1-1; D uncertain. The germline gives CDR1 SQVTM, CDR2 ANQGSEA. The CDR3 loop spans 12 amino acids. Trimming removed 4 bases at V and 4 bases at J, with 10 bases between. The CDR3 DNA sequence: TGCAGCGTTGTTGGCAGAAGCACTGAAGCTTTCTTT. This sequence encodes CSVVGRSTEAFF. Looking up the rest from reference TRBV29-1 and TRBJ1-1 gives the full variable domain: SAVISQKPSRDICQRGTSLTIQCQVDSQVTMMFWYRQQPGQSLTLIATANQGSEATYESGFVIDKFPISRPNLTFSTLTVSNMSPEDSSIYLCSVVGRSTEAFFGQGTRLTVV.

This clone was observed a handful of times. The chain employs TRBV5-4 and TRBJ1-3, with a weak D call TRBD1 (5 bases). Germline V gene sequence: CDR1 SGHNT, CDR2 YYREEE (reference sequence). This CDR3 spans 15 amino acids. V was trimmed by 4 bases and J by 0 bases, leaving 11 bases between them. The CDR3 bases are TGTGCCAGCAGCGCCGGACACGGCTCTGGAAACACCATATATTTT. The encoded protein is CASSAGHGSGNTIYF.

The chain uses TRBV7-3 and TRBJ2-6, with D tentatively TRBD1 (6 bases). Trimming took 5 bases from V and 0 from J, leaving 11 bases between them. Per germline, CDR1 SGHTA and CDR2 FQGTGA. The CDR3 consists of 16 residues. CDR3 loop: CASSRTGNSGANVLTF. The CDR3 DNA is TGTGCCAGCAGCCGCACAGGGAACTCTGGGGCCAACGTCCTGACTTTC.

As concerns this clone: This CDR3 fails to terminate in the conserved phenylalanine or tryptophan, so it likely reflects a read error. No DNA is shown, since the ends of the CDR3 on it are uncertain; the CDR3 is the one TCRdb lists. The chain couples TRBV28 to TRBJ1-2; the D call TRBD1 from the table was never checked on the DNA. The CDR3 totals 10 residues, both ends included. Germline CDR1 reads MDHEN; CDR2 reads SYDVKM. CDR3 in amino acids: CASSFATGVQ.

V gene TRBV21-1 combines with J gene TRBJ1-1. TRBV21-1 is flagged as a pseudogene. The CDR3 has 14 amino acids. CDR3 amino acids: CASLPGSGRTEAFF. In DNA, the CDR3 is TGTGCCAGCCTCCCAGGGAGTGGAAGAACTGAAGCTTTCTTT.

As regards this clone: Other DNA sequences in the sample encode the same CDR3. The chain couples TRBV5-1 to TRBJ2-7; D may be TRBD2 (5 bases). This CDR3 is 13 amino acids long. Germline V gene lookup returns CDR1 SGHRS and CDR2 YFSETQ. Trimming shortened V by 1 base and J by 4 bases, and 9 bases separated the two germline ends. CDR3 coding DNA: TGCGCCAGCAGCTTGCAGGAGGCATACGAGCAGTACTTC. Amino acid sequence: CASSLQEAYEQYF.

The rearrangement links TRBV29-1 to TRBJ2-1; the D is unclear. Trimming left V 4 bases short and J 0 bases short, with 10 bases between. Looked up from germline, CDR1 is SQVTM and CDR2 is ANQGSEA. The length of the CDR3 is 14 residues. The CDR3 protein is CSVVRTVSYNEQFF. The CDR3 nucleotides are TGCAGCGTTGTGCGCACCGTCTCCTACAATGAGCAGTTCTTC.

The chain combines TRBV5-1 with TRBJ1-3; 7 nucleotides align to TRBD1. This CDR3 has 14 residues. The germline V gene has CDR1 SGHRS and CDR2 YFSETQ. With 5 bases clipped from V and 4 bases from J, the junction kept 6 bases outside the gene matches. CDR3 region: CASRTGTEGNTIYF. In nucleotides, the CDR3 is TGCGCCAGCAGGACAGGGACGGAAGGAAACACCATATATTTT. Together with reference TRBV5-1 and TRBJ1-3, the CDR3 gives the full variable domain: KAGVTQTPRYLIKTRGQQVTLSCSPISGHRSVSWYQQTPGQGLQFLFEYFSETQRNKGNFPGRFSGRQFSNSRSEMNVSTLELGDSALYLCASRTGTEGNTIYFGEGSWLTVV.

The chain carries TRBV11-2 and TRBJ2-1, with D hard to call. The germline V gene has CDR1 SGHAT and CDR2 FQNNGV. This CDR3 has 11 amino acids. The V gene lost 3 bases and the J gene lost 10 bases, with 7 bases spanning the gap. The CDR3 reads CASSLLVEQFF. The CDR3 DNA follows: TGTGCCAGCAGCTTGCTGGTAGAGCAGTTCTTC.

The chain combines TRBV7-2 with TRBJ1-4; 10 nucleotides align to TRBD1. The CDR3 has 15 residues. Germline-derived CDR1 and CDR2 are SGHTA and FQGNSA. The V and J ends lost 4 bases and 8 bases, in that order; junction bases with no gene match: 7. CDR3: CASSWAGQGWEKLFF. CDR3 in DNA: TGTGCCAGCAGCTGGGCGGGACAGGGGTGGGAAAAACTGTTTTTT.

The chain recombines TRBV6-2 or TRBV6-3 with TRBJ2-7; a weak D match, TRBD1 (7 bases). The germline CDR1 and CDR2 sequences are MNHEY and SVGEGT. The CDR3 contains 16 residues. V shed 7 bases and J shed 3 bases, with 22 bases lying between them. The chain's CDR3 is CASTPFGGQNRYEQYF. CDR3 nucleotides: TGTGCCAGCACCCCCTTCGGGGGACAGAACCGCTACGAGCAGTACTTC.